Below are 11 T cell receptor beta chains sequenced from a single sample in a study of T cells in Graves' hyperthyroidism and ophthalmopathy. TCR beta CDR3 regions were amplified from RNA transcripts. With the HTBI primer set, the TCR CDR3 went through a first round of RT-PCR. Via MiXCR, TCRdb re-called the multiplex PCR reads, giving one row per CDR3 protein. The table records roughly 500,000 distinct CDR3 sequences, 35% to 55% of them present only once. Sequencing used peripheral blood or thyroid tissue (not recorded which). These receptors were obtained from an adult woman with Graves' disease, either hyperthyroidism or ophthalmopathy (not recorded which).

V is TRBV5-1 and J is TRBJ1-2; D is unclear. Germline V gene lookup returns CDR1 SGHRS and CDR2 YFSETQ. V shed 4 bases and J shed 8 bases, with 18 bases lying between them. The CDR3 is 14 amino acids. CDR3 nucleotide sequence: TGCGCCAGCAGCGTTGAAATCTGGGGAAAGGGCTACACCTTC. This translates into CASSVEIWGKGYTF.

This chain joins TRBV12-3 or TRBV12-4 and TRBJ2-7, with 9 bases matching TRBD1. The CDR3 is made up of 12 amino acids. This CDR3 reads CASGLTGGEQYF. As DNA, the CDR3 is TGTGCTAGTGGTTTGACAGGGGGCGAGCAGTACTTC.

The chain combines TRBV7-9 with TRBJ2-6; 11 nucleotides agree with TRBD2. Trimming cost V 5 bases and J 4 bases; bases outside gene matches: 10. Germline-derived CDR1 and CDR2 are SEHNR and FQNEAQ (reference sequence). The CDR3 length is 18 residues. The CDR3 loop reads CASSPVAGGKSGANVLTF. The CDR3, as DNA: TGTGCCAGCAGCCCAGTAGCGGGAGGGAAGTCCGGGGCCAACGTCCTGACTTTC. Supplemented by reference TRBV7-9 and TRBJ2-6, the full variable domain reads DTGVSQNPRHKITKRGQNVTFRCDPISEHNRLYWYRQTLGQGPEFLTYFQNEAQLEKSRLLSDRFSAERPKGSFSTLEIQRTEQGDSAMYLCASSPVAGGKSGANVLTFGAGSRLTVL.

Points on this clonotype: The CDR3 ends on some other residue instead of the conserved phenylalanine or tryptophan, so this is likely a read error. The DNA is omitted, as the CDR3 cannot be located on it reliably, and the CDR3 follows TCRdb's listing. The genes are TRBV11-2 and TRBJ1-3. The CDR3 totals 9 residues, both ends included. The V gene's germline CDR1 is SGHAT and CDR2 FQNNGV. CDR3 residues: CASSLRGLA.

The chain recombines TRBV20-1 with TRBJ1-2; D is ambiguous. This CDR3 is 13 amino acids long. Per germline, CDR1 DFQATT and CDR2 SNEGSKA (reference sequence). The V end lost 3 bases, the J end lost 4 bases, and 12 bases lay between the germline ends. The CDR3 region is CSARIAIGYGYTF. The DNA of the CDR3 is TGCAGTGCTAGGATCGCGATCGGCTATGGCTACACCTTC.

CDR3 DNA: TGCGCCAGCAGTGACCCCGGGACACTTAGAGGCTACACCTTC. This sequence encodes CASSDPGTLRGYTF. The chain is built from TRBV5-1 and TRBJ1-2; a possible D gene is TRBD1 (6 bases). This CDR3 has 14 amino acids. Germline V gene data show CDR1 as SGHRS and CDR2 as YFSETQ. Deletions cut 5 bases from V and 8 bases from J, with 19 bases between.

The chain uses TRBV7-9 and TRBJ2-7; D is unresolved. The CDR3 consists of 16 residues. V lost 1 base, J lost 5 bases, and 18 bases lay in between. Germline CDR1 SEHNR, CDR2 FQNEAQ (reference sequence). The CDR3 bases are TGTGCCAGCAGCTTAGTGAAGGTTATCCAAGTCAACGAGCAGTACTTC. Amino acids: CASSLVKVIQVNEQYF.

The rearrangement joins TRBV29-1 to TRBJ1-1; unclear D gene. The CDR3 is 14 residues long. The germline V gene encodes CDR1 SQVTM and CDR2 ANQGSEA. CDR3 protein: CASSQRRENTEAFF. DNA of the CDR3: TGCGCCAGCAGCCAAAGACGGGAGAACACTGAAGCTTTCTTT.

This clonotype appeared many times. The chain couples TRBV4-1 to TRBJ2-7; TRBD2 agrees at 9 bases. The CDR3 contains 18 residues. V lost 1 base, J lost 3 bases, and 13 bases stayed unmatched. Looked up from germline, CDR1 is MGHRA and CDR2 is YSYEKL. The CDR3 DNA follows: TGCGCCAGCAGCCAAGGCGGGCTAGCGGGACTCCCTTTCTACGAGCAGTACTTC. Encoded protein: CASSQGGLAGLPFYEQYF.

V and J are TRBV7-9 and TRBJ2-5; TRBD1 is a possible D gene (6 bases). V lost 7 bases to trimming and J lost 0 bases, with 15 bases between them. This CDR3 has 15 amino acids. Per the germline V gene, CDR1 is SEHNR and CDR2 is FQNEAQ (reference sequence). The CDR3 loop reads CASISAGTNQETQYF. The DNA for the CDR3 is TGTGCCAGCATATCCGCCGGGACAAACCAAGAGACCCAGTACTTC.

This clonotype was recorded only once. The chain is built from TRBV15 and TRBJ2-5, with 12 bases identical to TRBD1. CDR1 is LNHNV and CDR2 is YYDKDF in the germline V gene (reference sequence). V was pared by 5 bases and J by 4 bases, with 5 bases of the junction left unmatched. The length of the CDR3 is 15 residues. CDR3 bases: TGTGCCACCAGCCAGGGGGACAGGGGGCGAGAGACCCAGTACTTC. Translating gives CATSQGDRGRETQYF.